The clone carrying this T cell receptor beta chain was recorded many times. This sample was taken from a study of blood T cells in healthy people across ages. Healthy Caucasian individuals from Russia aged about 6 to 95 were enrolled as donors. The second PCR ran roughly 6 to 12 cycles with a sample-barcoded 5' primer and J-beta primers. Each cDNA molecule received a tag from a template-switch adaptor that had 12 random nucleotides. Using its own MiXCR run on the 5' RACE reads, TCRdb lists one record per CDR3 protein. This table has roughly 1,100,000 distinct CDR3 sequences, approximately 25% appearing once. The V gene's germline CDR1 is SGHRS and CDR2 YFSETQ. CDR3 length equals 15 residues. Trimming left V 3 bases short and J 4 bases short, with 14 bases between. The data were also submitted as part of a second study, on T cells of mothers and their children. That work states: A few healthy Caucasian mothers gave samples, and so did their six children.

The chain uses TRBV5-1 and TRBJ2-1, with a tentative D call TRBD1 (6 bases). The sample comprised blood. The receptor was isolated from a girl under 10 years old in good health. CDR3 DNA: TGCGCCAGCAGCTCCTCCGGGACACCGTACAATGAGCAGTTCTTC. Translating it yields CASSSSGTPYNEQFF.